This TCR beta chain was retrieved from a study of blood T cell repertoires in COVID-19. For the study at large: Spain, Italy and the United States supplied samples that represented acute and convalescent COVID-19. Sample material is recorded as cDNA or gDNA derived from T cells, B-cell-depleted T cells, or PBMCs.

Participant-reported clinical history was the basis for cohort assignment. The authors' processing: The assay estimated nucleated cells by amplifying reference gene primers. This table comes from immunoSEQ multiplex PCR, and its TCRdb copy is limited to in-frame clones, with some not included. The DNA was the basis for D and trimming; V, J and clone size are from that table. The sample holds approximately 140,000 clones, roughly 89% seen once. The germline V gene has CDR1 SEHNR and CDR2 FQNEAQ (reference sequence). The CDR3 loop spans 15 amino acids. Germline trimming cut 10 bases from V and 4 bases from J; bases unmatched to any gene: 7.

Sample: PBMCs or T cells enriched from blood (not recorded which). The rearrangement links TRBV7-9 to TRBJ2-3; TRBD2 aligns across 14 bases. The origin of this receptor is a woman between 50 and 59 years old who had been exposed to COVID-19. CDR3 DNA: TGTGCCACCACGAAGGGACTAGCGGGAGCAGATACGCAGTATTTT. Translation: CATTKGLAGADTQYF.